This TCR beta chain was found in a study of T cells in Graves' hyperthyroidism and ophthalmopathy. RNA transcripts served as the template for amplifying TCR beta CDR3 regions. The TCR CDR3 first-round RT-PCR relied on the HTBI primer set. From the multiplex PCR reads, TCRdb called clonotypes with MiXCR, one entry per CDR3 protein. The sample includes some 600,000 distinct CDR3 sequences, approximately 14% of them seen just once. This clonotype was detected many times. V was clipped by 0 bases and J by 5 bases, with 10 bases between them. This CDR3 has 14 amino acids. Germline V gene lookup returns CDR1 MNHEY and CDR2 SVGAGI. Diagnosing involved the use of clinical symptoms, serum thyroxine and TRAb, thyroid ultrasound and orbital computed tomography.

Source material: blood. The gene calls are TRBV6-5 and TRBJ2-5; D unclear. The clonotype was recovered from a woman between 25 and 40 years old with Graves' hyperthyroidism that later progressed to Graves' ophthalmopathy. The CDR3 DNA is TGTGCCAGCAGTTACTCGGTGAACGGCGAGACCCAGTACTTC. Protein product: CASSYSVNGETQYF.